These 20 T cell receptor beta chains share one sample of origin, sequenced in a study of a mutant IDH1 vaccine in newly diagnosed glioma. The assay was immunoSEQ multiplex PCR, and TCRdb's table has in-frame clones only and misses some. The profile shows about 30,000 clones, almost 85% of them singletons. Time point defined: baseline, week 1 (first vaccination visit). The treatment is: pre-vaccination baseline after standard-of-care therapy. The sequencing here drew on PBMCs, taken from a glioma patient treated with radiotherapy, temozolomide or both. These receptors all stem from a man aged 25 to 40 with glioma.

J is TRBJ2-7 and V is TRBV10-3; 7 bases are shared with TRBD1. Germline assignment: CDR1 ENHRY and CDR2 SYGVKD. Trimming removed 2 bases from V and 5 bases from J; junction bases left unmatched: 9. The CDR3 extends over 15 amino acids. The CDR3 DNA follows: TGTGCCATCAGTGAGCCGACCCAGGGGGTCCACGAGCAGTACTTC. As protein: CAISEPTQGVHEQYF.

This clone was seen once. This chain uses TRBV10-3 with TRBJ2-3, with 10 bases that match TRBD2. Germline CDR1 is ENHRY and CDR2 is SYGVKD. The CDR3 has 13 residues. For the CDR3, the DNA is TGTGCAATCGGACTAGCGGGCACAGATACGCAGTATTTT. Its protein is CAIGLAGTDTQYF.

V usage is TRBV5-4 and J usage is TRBJ1-4; 7 nucleotides align to TRBD1. The V and J ends lost 3 bases and 12 bases, in that order; junction bases with no gene match: 14. The germline gives CDR1 SGHNT, CDR2 YYREEE (reference sequence). The CDR3 runs 15 residues. The CDR3 sequence: CASSSQKGAETELFF. The CDR3 region has the DNA TGTGCCAGCAGCTCTCAAAAGGGGGCAGAGACGGAACTGTTTTTT.

CDR3 residues: CASSSPGGQGNQPQHF. In nucleotides, the CDR3 is TGTGCCAGCAGCTCCCCTGGGGGGCAGGGTAATCAGCCCCAGCATTTT. The rearrangement links TRBV7-8 to TRBJ1-5; D perhaps matches TRBD1 (6 bases). The CDR3 contains 16 residues. CDR1 and CDR2 from the germline V gene are SGHVS and FQNEAQ. Trimming left V 4 bases short and J 4 bases short, with 17 bases between.

The chain carries TRBV5-4 and TRBJ2-5; D is tentatively TRBD1 or TRBD2 (5 bases each). V was clipped by 2 bases and J by 5 bases, with 13 bases between them. The CDR3 is made up of 14 amino acids. Germline CDR1 is SGHNT and CDR2 is YYREEE (reference sequence). The CDR3 bases are TGTGCCAGCAGCTTTGAGGGACCGGGGGAGACCCAGTACTTC. This codes for CASSFEGPGETQYF.

The genes are TRBV27 and TRBJ2-7, with 7 bases identical to TRBD1. Trimming cost V 4 bases and J 5 bases; bases outside gene matches: 20. The CDR3 is made up of 18 amino acids. Looked up from germline, CDR1 is MNHEY and CDR2 is SMNVEV (reference sequence). CDR3 in amino acids: CASSSPTTWTGPLNEQYF. DNA of the CDR3: TGTGCCAGCAGTTCTCCTACCACATGGACAGGTCCCTTAAACGAGCAGTACTTC.

The V gene is TRBV5-1, the J gene TRBJ2-3, with D possibly TRBD1 on 6 matching bases. Trimming removed 0 bases from V and 4 bases from J, with 15 bases in between. From germline, CDR1 is SGHRS and CDR2 YFSETQ. CDR3 length: 16 residues. CDR3 protein: CASSLVLSGASDTQYF. The CDR3 nucleotides are TGCGCCAGCAGCTTGGTATTGTCAGGGGCGTCAGATACGCAGTATTTT. The complete variable domain, with remaining parts taken from reference TRBV5-1 and TRBJ2-3, reads KAGVTQTPRYLIKTRGQQVTLSCSPISGHRSVSWYQQTPGQGLQFLFEYFSETQRNKGNFPGRFSGRQFSNSRSEMNVSTLELGDSALYLCASSLVLSGASDTQYFGPGTRLTVL.

The chain combines TRBV25-1 with TRBJ1-5; D is undetermined. The CDR3 sequence is 14 residues long. Germline CDR1 MGHDK, CDR2 SYGVNS. Trimming removed 6 bases from V and 4 bases from J, with 13 bases in between. CDR3 protein: CASSPMGRNQPQHF. The CDR3 nucleotides are TGTGCCAGCAGCCCCATGGGGAGAAATCAGCCCCAGCATTTT.

The chain employs TRBV4-1 and TRBJ1-5, with a tentative D call TRBD1 (5 bases). Looked up from germline, CDR1 is MGHRA and CDR2 is YSYEKL. Trimming removed 3 bases at V and 6 bases at J, with 15 bases between. The CDR3 runs to 15 residues. CDR3 sequence reads: CASSHSSTGGQPQHF. In DNA form, the CDR3 reads TGCGCCAGCAGCCACAGTTCGACTGGGGGTCAGCCCCAGCATTTT.

The rearrangement links TRBV6-5 to TRBJ1-1; D might be TRBD1 (5 bases). V lost 5 bases to trimming and J lost 10 bases, with 23 bases between them. The germline V gene encodes CDR1 MNHEY and CDR2 SVGAGI. There are 15 residues in the CDR3. The CDR3 sequence is CASSLLDSTPRGAFF. The CDR3 region has the DNA TGTGCCAGCAGTCTCCTTGACAGTACCCCTAGAGGAGCTTTCTTT.

The chain couples TRBV14 to TRBJ1-2; D possibly corresponds to TRBD1 (5 bases). Per the germline V gene, CDR1 is SGHDN and CDR2 is FVKESK. The CDR3 extends over 13 amino acids. With 0 bases removed from V and 8 bases from J, the gap between germline ends came to 10 bases. The CDR3: CASSQDGDGGYTF. CDR3 DNA: TGTGCCAGCAGCCAAGATGGGGACGGAGGCTACACCTTC.

The rearrangement joins TRBV18 to TRBJ1-1, with a possible D match to TRBD1 (6 bases). The CDR3 is made up of 13 amino acids. CDR1 and CDR2 from the germline V gene are KGHSH and LQKENI. V lost 3 bases and J lost 6, with 11 bases in between. The CDR3 is CASSPPGVPEAFF. CDR3 DNA: TGTGCCAGCTCACCGCCAGGGGTCCCTGAAGCTTTCTTT.

The rearrangement joins TRBV5-1 to TRBJ2-5; 10 bases fit TRBD2. V gave up 6 bases and J gave up 1 base; unmatched junction bases: 6. This CDR3 is built from 15 residues. CDR1 and CDR2 from the germline V gene are SGHRS and YFSETQ. CDR3 nucleotides: TGCGCCAGCAACCAGGCTAGCGGGAGCCAAGAGACCCAGTACTTC. Translating gives CASNQASGSQETQYF.

The chain carries TRBV5-4 and TRBJ2-2; 7 nucleotides line up with TRBD2. Germline trimming cut 3 bases from V and 0 bases from J; bases unmatched to any gene: 5. There are 16 residues in the CDR3. The germline CDR1 and CDR2 sequences are SGHNT and YYREEE (reference sequence). DNA of the CDR3: TGTGCCAGCAGCTCGCGCAGCGGGGCGAACACCGGGGAGCTGTTTTTT. Translated: CASSSRSGANTGELFF.

The V and J genes are TRBV6-5 and TRBJ1-1; weak D call: TRBD1 (6 bases). CDR3 length: 14 residues. V was trimmed by 5 bases and J by 0 bases, leaving 10 bases between them. Germline V gene sequence: CDR1 MNHEY, CDR2 SVGAGI. This chain's CDR3 is CASSRQAMNTEAFF. In DNA, the CDR3 is TGTGCCAGCAGTCGACAGGCCATGAACACTGAAGCTTTCTTT.

The chain couples TRBV5-4 to TRBJ2-2; 7 bases fit TRBD1. Germline assignment: CDR1 SGHNT and CDR2 YYREEE (reference sequence). The CDR3 is 16 residues long. V shed 3 bases and J 0 bases; nucleotides not matched to a gene: 5. The CDR3 DNA reads TGTGCCAGCAGCTGGCCGGGACAGCCGAACACCGGGGAGCTGTTTTTT. Protein product: CASSWPGQPNTGELFF.

The chain has TRBV28 and TRBJ2-7; no clear D. V dropped 2 bases and J dropped 5 bases, with 7 bases sitting between them. The CDR3 totals 12 residues. Germline assignment: CDR1 MDHEN and CDR2 SYDVKM. This CDR3 is CASSLEGHEQYF. CDR3 sequence (DNA): TGTGCCAGCAGTTTAGAAGGCCACGAGCAGTACTTC.

DNA for the CDR3: TGCGCCAGCAGTGTCGTTAATTCACCCCTCCACTTT. Its translation is CASSVVNSPLHF. J is TRBJ1-6 and V is TRBV4-1; D call uncertain. The V end was cut by 6 bases, the J end by 6 bases, with 6 bases between. The germline gives CDR1 MGHRA, CDR2 YSYEKL. The CDR3 extends over 12 amino acids.

The CDR3, as DNA: TGTGCCAGCATCCACAGGGCCACCTACGAGCAGTACTTC. Its protein is CASIHRATYEQYF. The gene calls are TRBV28 and TRBJ2-7, with a weak D call TRBD1 (6 bases). V lost 7 bases and J 2 bases, leaving 12 bases between the germline ends. CDR1 is MDHEN and CDR2 is SYDVKM in the germline V gene. The CDR3 consists of 13 residues.

This clone was seen more than once but under ten times. The V and J genes are TRBV14 and TRBJ2-7; 9 nucleotides match TRBD1. The CDR3 is made up of 16 amino acids. Trimming cost V 5 bases and J 0 bases; bases outside gene matches: 8. Germline-derived CDR1 and CDR2 are SGHDN and FVKESK. The DNA for the CDR3 is TGTGCCAGCAGCAAAGGGACAGGGCTAAGCTCCTACGAGCAGTACTTC. Residues: CASSKGTGLSSYEQYF.